These 20 T cell receptor beta chains were all obtained from the same sample, sequenced in a study of molecular identifiers for immune sequencing clone quantification. MiXCR was run by TCRdb on the PCR reads, yielding one entry per CDR3 protein. The sample gives 60,000 to 80,000 distinct CDR3 sequences, about 18% of which show up once; about 1.4% is in the top ten. Material: naive CD8+ T cells from blood, with Jurkat cell RNA spiked in. Stated subset: FACS-sorted CD8+CD4-CCR7+CD45RA+ naive T cells. These receptor sequences come from a human donor in good health. Some libraries in this study had Jurkat cell RNA spiked in.

At least ten counts were recorded for this clonotype. The V and J genes are TRBV16 and TRBJ2-7; maybe TRBD2 (6 bases). Per germline, CDR1 KGHSY and CDR2 FQNENV. CDR3 length equals 12 residues. V was shortened by 8 bases and J by 3 bases, with 11 bases between the two germline ends. Here the CDR3 reads CASSGTDYEQYF. The CDR3 nucleotides read TGTGCCAGCTCAGGGACTGACTACGAGCAGTACTTC.

This clonotype was seen a few times. The chain has TRBV19 and TRBJ2-1; D ambiguous. CDR3 length equals 16 residues. Germline V gene data show CDR1 as LNHDA and CDR2 as SQIVND (reference sequence). The V end lost 3 bases, the J end lost 0 bases, and 12 bases lay between the germline ends. The CDR3 sequence: CASSMSTGSSYNEQFF. As DNA, the CDR3 is TGTGCCAGTAGTATGTCTACGGGTAGCTCCTACAATGAGCAGTTCTTC.

This clonotype occurred many times. The CDR3 reads CASSRGTFRTDTQYF. The CDR3, as DNA: TGTGCCAGTAGTAGAGGGACTTTCCGCACAGATACGCAGTATTTT. The gene calls are TRBV19 and TRBJ2-3; D may be TRBD2 (6 bases). Germline values: CDR1 LNHDA, CDR2 SQIVND (reference sequence). CDR3 length: 15 amino acids. V was pared by 4 bases and J by 1 base, with 12 bases between. Variable domain in full (rest from reference TRBV19 and TRBJ2-3): DGGITQSPKYLFRKEGQNVTLSCEQNLNHDAMYWYRQDPGQGLRLIYYSQIVNDFQKGDIAEGYSVSREKKESFPLTVTSAQKNPTAFYLCASSRGTFRTDTQYFGPGTRLTVL.

This clonotype was observed a few times. The chain joins TRBV12-3 or TRBV12-4 to TRBJ2-7; a possible D gene is TRBD2 (6 bases). The CDR3 totals 15 residues. V was shortened by 5 bases and J by 6 bases, with 20 bases between the two germline ends. The CDR3 DNA follows: TGTGCCAGCAGTCCCCTGGTCGGGAGACGGTGCGAGCAGTACTTC. Protein product: CASSPLVGRRCEQYF.

CDR3: CASSLNRELFF. The CDR3, as DNA: TGTGCCAGCAGCTTAAATCGGGAGCTGTTTTTT. The rearrangement uses TRBV11-2 and TRBJ2-2; D gene uncertain. V lost 2 bases, J lost 9 bases, and 4 bases lay in between. Germline values: CDR1 SGHAT, CDR2 FQNNGV. The CDR3 runs to 11 residues.

This clonotype has ten or more counts. This rearrangement joins TRBV20-1 to TRBJ2-7; TRBD1 is a possible D gene (5 bases). CDR1 is DFQATT and CDR2 is SNEGSKA in the germline V gene (reference sequence). Trimming left V 0 bases short and J 4 bases short, with 13 bases between. The CDR3 sequence is 14 residues long. The CDR3 DNA sequence: TGCAGTGCTAGAGATAGGACACTTGGGTACGAGCAGTACTTC. Translation gives CSARDRTLGYEQYF.

The J gene is TRBJ1-5, the V gene TRBV7-9, with D unresolved. The CDR3 is 13 residues long. V lost 4 bases and J 4 bases, leaving 8 bases between the germline ends. Germline V gene sequence: CDR1 SEHNR, CDR2 FQNEAQ (reference sequence). The CDR3 DNA reads as TGTGCCAGCAGCTCTACAGAAAATCAGCCCCAGCATTTT. Residues: CASSSTENQPQHF.

This clonotype has ten or more counts. The V and J genes are TRBV27 and TRBJ2-7, with D unclear. V lost 5 bases to trimming and J lost 7 bases, with 21 bases between them. Looked up from germline, CDR1 is MNHEY and CDR2 is SMNVEV (reference sequence). CDR3 length: 15 residues. This chain's CDR3 is CASSPLPAKKGEQYF. CDR3 coding DNA: TGTGCCAGCAGTCCCCTCCCGGCTAAAAAAGGGGAGCAGTACTTC.

As regards this clonotype: A much larger clone lies a single base off, so this may be a read error. The chain employs TRBV2 and TRBJ1-1; tentatively, D is TRBD1 (6 bases). CDR1 is SNHLY, CDR2 FYNNEI, per germline. The length of the CDR3 is 14 residues. CDR3 amino acids: CASRRQQGNTKAFF. CDR3 DNA sequence: TGTGCCAGCAGGCGACAACAGGGAAACACTAAAGCTTTCTTT.

With regard to this clonotype: The CDR3 does not end in the conserved phenylalanine or tryptophan, so this is likely a read error. The rearrangement links TRBV23-1 to TRBJ1-1; D gene ambiguous. TRBV23-1 carries the ORF label, with uncertain function. The germline V and J ends were trimmed by 3 bases and 3 bases, with 8 bases remaining between them. The CDR3 runs to 13 residues. CDR3 nucleotide sequence: TGCGCCAGCAGTCACCTAACCGACACTGAAGCTTTCCTT. Its translation: CASSHLTDTEAFL.

Remarks on this clonotype: A much more abundant neighbour one base away suggests this may be a read error. The genes are TRBV5-3 and TRBJ2-7, with 9 bases lining up with TRBD2. TRBV5-3 belongs to the ORF category, with a function that is uncertain. The CDR3 is 14 amino acids. The junction had 5 bases not matched to a gene; V was cut back by 1 base and J by 6 bases. The DNA of the CDR3 is TGTGCCAGAAGCTTGCTAGCGGGATCTTGCGAGCAGTACTTC. Its protein product is CARSLLAGSCEQYF.

This clonotype was found many times. This chain connects TRBV4-3 to TRBJ1-1; D remains unclear. This CDR3 has 15 residues. Trimming took off 1 base at V and 4 bases at J, with 13 bases between the two ends. Germline assignment: CDR1 LGHNA and CDR2 YSLEER. The CDR3 DNA follows: TGCGCCAGCAGCCAAGGCGCGGAGGCTTTCACTGAAGCTTTCTTT. Amino acids: CASSQGAEAFTEAFF.

This clonotype came up many times. This chain links TRBV12-5 with TRBJ1-1; 7 nucleotides agree with TRBD1. This CDR3 has 16 residues. The germline gives CDR1 LGHNT, CDR2 FRNRAP. The V gene end was trimmed by 0 bases and the J gene end by 0 bases; junction bases not matched to a gene: 4. This CDR3 reads CASGLVGQTMNTEAFF. CDR3 nucleotides: TGTGCTAGTGGTTTGGTGGGACAGACCATGAACACTGAAGCTTTCTTT.

As for this clonotype: One base away lies a much larger clone, so this may be a sequencing read error. The rearrangement links TRBV5-5 to TRBJ2-3; D is possibly TRBD2 (5 bases). Germline V lookup: CDR1 SGHKS, CDR2 YYEKEE (reference sequence). This CDR3 has 15 amino acids. The CDR3 coding sequence is TGTGCCGGCAGCTTTACTAGGTTAGGCACAGATACGCAGTATTTT. It encodes CAGSFTRLGTDTQYF.

This clonotype was recorded at least ten times. This chain links TRBV5-1 with TRBJ2-5; D call uncertain. CDR1 and CDR2 (germline): SGHRS, YFSETQ. The CDR3 totals 13 residues. V was pared by 4 bases and J by 1 base, with 8 bases between. The CDR3 region is CASSRISQETQYF. CDR3 coding DNA: TGCGCCAGCAGCCGAATTAGCCAAGAGACCCAGTACTTC.

This clonotype was detected many times. The chain joins TRBV28 to TRBJ1-4; 7 positions agree with TRBD1. This CDR3 has 15 amino acids. Trimming took 6 bases from V and 4 from J; bases not matched to a gene: 8. Germline V gives CDR1 MDHEN, CDR2 SYDVKM. The CDR3 loop is CASSPDREDNEKLFF. CDR3 bases: TGTGCCAGCAGCCCAGACAGGGAAGATAATGAAAAACTGTTTTTT. The full variable domain, completed using reference TRBV28 and TRBJ1-4, is DVKVTQSSRYLVKRTGEKVFLECVQDMDHENMFWYRQDPGLGLRLIYFSYDVKMKEKGDIPEGYSVSREKKERFSLILESASTNQTSMYLCASSPDREDNEKLFFGSGTQLSVL.

This clonotype showed up many times. The chain employs TRBV7-9 and TRBJ2-1; TRBD2 agrees at 10 bases. This CDR3 spans 15 amino acids. The V gene end was trimmed by 2 bases and the J gene end by 9 bases; junction bases not matched to a gene: 7. From germline, CDR1 is SEHNR and CDR2 FQNEAQ (reference sequence). The CDR3 DNA is TGTGCCAGCAGCTTAAACCTAGCGGGAGTTCTTGAGCAGTTCTTC. This sequence encodes CASSLNLAGVLEQFF.

This clonotype was counted ten times or more. V gene TRBV2 combines with J gene TRBJ2-5; D may be TRBD2 (5 bases). In germline, CDR1 is SNHLY, CDR2 FYNNEI. The CDR3 extends over 19 amino acids. The V gene lost 8 bases and the J gene lost 2 bases, with 30 bases spanning the gap. CDR3 amino acids: CASGVYPVSGGGPQETQYF. The DNA of the CDR3 is TGTGCCAGCGGCGTCTACCCGGTGAGCGGCGGAGGCCCTCAAGAGACCCAGTACTTC.

This clonotype was seen ten or more times. The chain's CDR3 is CASSLYSGPSTDTQYF. The CDR3 nucleotides read TGTGCCAGCAGCTTATATAGCGGCCCCTCCACAGATACGCAGTATTTT. The rearrangement links TRBV7-8 to TRBJ2-3; possible D gene TRBD2, 6 bases. This CDR3 spans 16 amino acids. Germline V gene sequence: CDR1 SGHVS, CDR2 FQNEAQ. The V end was cut by 2 bases, the J end by 2 bases, with 14 bases between.

The table lists this clonotype with many counts. The V gene is TRBV7-2, the J gene TRBJ2-7; D not certain. CDR3 length: 14 amino acids. Germline CDR1 reads SGHTA; CDR2 reads FQGNSA. Trimming stripped 1 base from V and 0 bases from J, with 7 bases between. For the CDR3, the DNA is TGTGCCAGCAGCTTAGGGGTCAGCTCCTACGAGCAGTACTTC. Amino acids: CASSLGVSSYEQYF.